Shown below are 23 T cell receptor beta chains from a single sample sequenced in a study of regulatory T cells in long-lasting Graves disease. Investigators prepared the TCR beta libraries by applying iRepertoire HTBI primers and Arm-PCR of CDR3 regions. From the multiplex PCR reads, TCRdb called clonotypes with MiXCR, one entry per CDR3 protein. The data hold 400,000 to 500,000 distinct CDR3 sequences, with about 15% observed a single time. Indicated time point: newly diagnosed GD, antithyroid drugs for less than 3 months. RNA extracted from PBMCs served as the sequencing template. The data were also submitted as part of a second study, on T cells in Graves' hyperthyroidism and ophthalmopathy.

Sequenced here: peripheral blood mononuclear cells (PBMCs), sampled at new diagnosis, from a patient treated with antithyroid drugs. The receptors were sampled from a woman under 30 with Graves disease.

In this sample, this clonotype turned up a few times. The CDR3 spells CASSINTGFEAFF. DNA for the CDR3: TGTGCCAGTAGTATTAACACGGGGTTTGAAGCTTTCTTT. The V call is TRBV19, the J call TRBJ1-1; no reliable D call. V lost 3 bases and J 7 bases, leaving 12 bases between the germline ends. CDR1 and CDR2 (germline): LNHDA, SQIVND (reference sequence). The CDR3 is 13 residues long.

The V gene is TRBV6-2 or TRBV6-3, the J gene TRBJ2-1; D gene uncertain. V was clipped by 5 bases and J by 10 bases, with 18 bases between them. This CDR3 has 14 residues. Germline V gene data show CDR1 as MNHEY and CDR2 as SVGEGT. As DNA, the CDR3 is TGTGCCAGCAGTGCCCGACTGATCCCCCCAGAGCAGTTCTTC. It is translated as CASSARLIPPEQFF.

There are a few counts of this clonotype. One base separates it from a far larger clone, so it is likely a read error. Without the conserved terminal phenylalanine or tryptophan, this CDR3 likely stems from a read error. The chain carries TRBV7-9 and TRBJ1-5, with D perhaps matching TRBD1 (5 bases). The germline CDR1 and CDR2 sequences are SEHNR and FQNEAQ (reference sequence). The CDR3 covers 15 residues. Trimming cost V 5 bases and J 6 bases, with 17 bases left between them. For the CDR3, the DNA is TGTGCCAGCAGCGGAGTTGTGGGGACGGGTCAGCCCCAGCATCTT. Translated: CASSGVVGTGQPQHL.

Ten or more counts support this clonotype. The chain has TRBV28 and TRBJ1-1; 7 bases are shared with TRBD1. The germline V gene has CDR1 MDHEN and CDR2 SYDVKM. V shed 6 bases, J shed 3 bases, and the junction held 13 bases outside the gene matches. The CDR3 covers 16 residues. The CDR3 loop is CASRRDREGLHTEAFF. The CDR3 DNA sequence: TGTGCCAGCAGGCGGGACAGAGAGGGCCTACACACTGAAGCTTTCTTT.

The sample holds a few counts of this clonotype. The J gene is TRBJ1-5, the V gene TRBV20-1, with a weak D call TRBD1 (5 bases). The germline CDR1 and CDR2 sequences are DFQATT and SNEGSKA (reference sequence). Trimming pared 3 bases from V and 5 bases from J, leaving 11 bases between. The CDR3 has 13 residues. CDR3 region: CSASEGVYQPQHF. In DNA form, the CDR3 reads TGCAGTGCTAGCGAAGGGGTGTATCAGCCCCAGCATTTT.

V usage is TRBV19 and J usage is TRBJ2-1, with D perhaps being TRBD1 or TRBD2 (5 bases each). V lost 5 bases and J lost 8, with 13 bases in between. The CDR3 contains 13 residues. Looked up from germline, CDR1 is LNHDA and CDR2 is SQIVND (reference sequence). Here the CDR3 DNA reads TGTGCCAGTAGTCCCCGGGGCTTGGATGAGCAGTTCTTC. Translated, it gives CASSPRGLDEQFF.

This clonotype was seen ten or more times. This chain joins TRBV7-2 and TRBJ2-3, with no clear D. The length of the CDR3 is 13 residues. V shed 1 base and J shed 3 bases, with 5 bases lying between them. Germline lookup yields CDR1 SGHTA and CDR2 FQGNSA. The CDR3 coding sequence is TGTGCCAGCAGCTTAGGTGCGACAGATACGCAGTATTTT. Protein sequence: CASSLGATDTQYF.

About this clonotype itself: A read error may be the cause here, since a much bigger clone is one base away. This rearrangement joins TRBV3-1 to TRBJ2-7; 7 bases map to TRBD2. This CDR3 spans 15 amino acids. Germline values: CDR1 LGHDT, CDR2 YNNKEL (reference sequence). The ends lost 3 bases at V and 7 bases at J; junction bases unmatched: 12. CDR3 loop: CASSQGGRARDEQYF. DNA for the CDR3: TGTGCCAGCAGCCAGGGGGGGAGGGCCCGCGATGAGCAGTACTTC.

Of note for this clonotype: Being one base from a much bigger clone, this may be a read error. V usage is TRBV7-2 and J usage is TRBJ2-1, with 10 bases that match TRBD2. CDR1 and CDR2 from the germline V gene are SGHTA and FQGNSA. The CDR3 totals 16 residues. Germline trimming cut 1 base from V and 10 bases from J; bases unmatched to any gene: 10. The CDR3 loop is CASSLVLAGVPYEQFF. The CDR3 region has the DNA TGTGCCAGCAGCTTAGTTCTAGCGGGAGTTCCCTACGAGCAGTTCTTC.

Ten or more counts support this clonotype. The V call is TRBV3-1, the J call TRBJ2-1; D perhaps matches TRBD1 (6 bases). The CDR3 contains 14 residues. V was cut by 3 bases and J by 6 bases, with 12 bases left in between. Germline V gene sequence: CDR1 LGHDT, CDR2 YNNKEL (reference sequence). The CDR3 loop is CASSHHDRSNEQFF. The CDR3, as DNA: TGTGCCAGCAGCCACCATGACAGGTCCAATGAGCAGTTCTTC.

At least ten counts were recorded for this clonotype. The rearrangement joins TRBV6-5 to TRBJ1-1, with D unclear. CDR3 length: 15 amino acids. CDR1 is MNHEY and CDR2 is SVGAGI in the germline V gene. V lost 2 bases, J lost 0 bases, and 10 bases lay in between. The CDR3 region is CASSYGRNLNTEAFF. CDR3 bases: TGTGCCAGCAGTTACGGGCGAAATTTGAACACTGAAGCTTTCTTT.

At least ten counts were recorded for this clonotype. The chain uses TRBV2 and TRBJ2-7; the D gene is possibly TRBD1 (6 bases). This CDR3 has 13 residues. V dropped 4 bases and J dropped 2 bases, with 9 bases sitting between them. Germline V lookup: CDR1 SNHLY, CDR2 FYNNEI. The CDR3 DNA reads TGTGCCAGCAGTGCGGGACACACCTACGAGCAGTACTTC. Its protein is CASSAGHTYEQYF.

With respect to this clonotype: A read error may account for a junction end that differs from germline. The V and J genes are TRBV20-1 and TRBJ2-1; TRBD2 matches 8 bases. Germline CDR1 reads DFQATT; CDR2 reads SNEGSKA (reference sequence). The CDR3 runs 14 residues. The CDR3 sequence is CSAPSREGRHEQLF. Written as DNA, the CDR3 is TGCAGTGCCCCCTCCCGGGAGGGCCGGCATGAGCAGCTCTTC.

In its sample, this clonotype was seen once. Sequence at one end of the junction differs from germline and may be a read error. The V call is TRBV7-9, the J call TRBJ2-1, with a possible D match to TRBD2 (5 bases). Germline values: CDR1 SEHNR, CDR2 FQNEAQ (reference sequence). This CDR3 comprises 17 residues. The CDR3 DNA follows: TGTGCCAGCAGCTTAGCATTTCGGGGAAGCTCCTACGATGAGCAGTTCTTC. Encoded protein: CASSLAFRGSSYDEQFF.

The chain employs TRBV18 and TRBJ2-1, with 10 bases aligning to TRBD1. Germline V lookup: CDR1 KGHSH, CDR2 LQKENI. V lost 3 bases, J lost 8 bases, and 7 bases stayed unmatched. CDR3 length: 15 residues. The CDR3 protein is CASSPGTGVYDEQFF. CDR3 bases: TGTGCCAGCTCACCCGGGACAGGGGTCTATGATGAGCAGTTCTTC.

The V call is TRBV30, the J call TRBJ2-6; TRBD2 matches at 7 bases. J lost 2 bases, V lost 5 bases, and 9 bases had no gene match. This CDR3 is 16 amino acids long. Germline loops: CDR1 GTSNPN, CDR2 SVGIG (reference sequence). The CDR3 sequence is CAWGLGLLAGANVLTF. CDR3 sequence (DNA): TGTGCCTGGGGTCTGGGACTATTGGCTGGGGCCAACGTCCTGACTTTC.

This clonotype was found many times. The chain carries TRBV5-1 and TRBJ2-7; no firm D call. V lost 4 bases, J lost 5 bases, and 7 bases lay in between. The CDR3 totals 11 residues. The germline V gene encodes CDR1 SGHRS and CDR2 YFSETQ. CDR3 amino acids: CASSTTDEQYF. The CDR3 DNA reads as TGCGCCAGCAGCACAACCGACGAGCAGTACTTC.

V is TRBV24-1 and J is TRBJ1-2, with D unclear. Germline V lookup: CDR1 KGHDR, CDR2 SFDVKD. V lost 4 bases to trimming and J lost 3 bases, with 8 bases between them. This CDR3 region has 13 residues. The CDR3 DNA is TGTGCCACCAGTGACCCGGTGGACTATGGCTACACCTTC. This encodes CATSDPVDYGYTF.

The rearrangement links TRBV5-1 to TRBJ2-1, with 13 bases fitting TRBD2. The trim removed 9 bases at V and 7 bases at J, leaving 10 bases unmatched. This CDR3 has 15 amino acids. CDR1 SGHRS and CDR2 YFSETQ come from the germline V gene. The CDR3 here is CATQRGTSGTNEQFF. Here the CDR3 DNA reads TGCGCCACCCAAAGGGGGACTAGCGGGACGAATGAGCAGTTCTTC.

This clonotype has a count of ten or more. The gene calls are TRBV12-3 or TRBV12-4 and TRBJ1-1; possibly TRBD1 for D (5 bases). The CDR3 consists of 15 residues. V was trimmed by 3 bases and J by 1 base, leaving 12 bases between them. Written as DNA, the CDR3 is TGTGCCAGCAGTTTGAACAGGTTAACGAACACTGAAGCTTTCTTT. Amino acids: CASSLNRLTNTEAFF.

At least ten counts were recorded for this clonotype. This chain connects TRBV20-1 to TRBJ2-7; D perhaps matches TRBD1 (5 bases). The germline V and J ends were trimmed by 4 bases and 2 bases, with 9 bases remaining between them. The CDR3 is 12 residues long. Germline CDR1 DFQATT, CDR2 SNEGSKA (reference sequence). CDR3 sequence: CSANIRAYEQYF. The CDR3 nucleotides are TGCAGTGCTAATATCAGGGCCTACGAGCAGTACTTC.

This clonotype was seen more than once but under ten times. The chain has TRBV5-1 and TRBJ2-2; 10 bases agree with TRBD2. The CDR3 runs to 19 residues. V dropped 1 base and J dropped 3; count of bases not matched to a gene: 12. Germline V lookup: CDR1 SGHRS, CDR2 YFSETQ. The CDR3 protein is CASSLLRLAGVLDTGELFF. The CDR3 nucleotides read TGCGCCAGCAGCTTGTTAAGGCTAGCGGGAGTGTTGGACACCGGGGAGCTGTTTTTT.

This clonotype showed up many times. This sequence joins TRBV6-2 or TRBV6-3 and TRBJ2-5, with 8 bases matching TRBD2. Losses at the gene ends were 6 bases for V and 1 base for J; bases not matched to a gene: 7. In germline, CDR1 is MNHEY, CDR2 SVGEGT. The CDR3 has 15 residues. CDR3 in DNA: TGTGCCAGCAGACCCGGGGGGGTGGCCCAAGAGACCCAGTACTTC. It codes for CASRPGGVAQETQYF.